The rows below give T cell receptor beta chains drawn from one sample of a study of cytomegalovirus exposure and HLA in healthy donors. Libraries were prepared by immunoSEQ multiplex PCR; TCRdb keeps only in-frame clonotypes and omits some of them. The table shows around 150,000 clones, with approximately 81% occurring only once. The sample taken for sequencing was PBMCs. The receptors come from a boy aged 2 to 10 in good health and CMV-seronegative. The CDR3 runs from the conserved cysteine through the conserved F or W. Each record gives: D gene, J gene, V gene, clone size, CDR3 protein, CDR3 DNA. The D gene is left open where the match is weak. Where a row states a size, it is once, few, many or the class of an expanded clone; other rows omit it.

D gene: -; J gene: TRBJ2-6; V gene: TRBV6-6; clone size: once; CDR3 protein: CASSYGRSGANVLTF; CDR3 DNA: TGTGCCAGCAGTTACGGGCGCTCTGGGGCCAACGTCCTGACTTTC
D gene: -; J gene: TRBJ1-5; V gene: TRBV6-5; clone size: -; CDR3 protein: CASSRDTDQPQHF; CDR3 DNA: TGTGCCAGCAGCAGGGACACCGATCAGCCCCAGCATTTT
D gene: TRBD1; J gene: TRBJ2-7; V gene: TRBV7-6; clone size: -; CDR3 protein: CASSSWTGSSYEQYF; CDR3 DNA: TGTGCCAGCAGCTCTTGGACAGGGAGCTCCTACGAGCAGTACTTC
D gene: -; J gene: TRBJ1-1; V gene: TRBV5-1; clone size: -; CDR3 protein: CASSRGVGLNTEAFF; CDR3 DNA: TGCGCCAGCAGCCGCGGGGTGGGGCTGAACACTGAAGCTTTCTTT
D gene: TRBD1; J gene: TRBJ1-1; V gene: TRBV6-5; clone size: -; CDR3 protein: CASSRITRDRGIVFF; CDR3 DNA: TGTGCCAGCAGTAGGATCACTAGGGACAGGGGAATAGTTTTCTTT
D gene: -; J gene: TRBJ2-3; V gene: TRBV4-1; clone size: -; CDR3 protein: CASSRLIGTDTQYF; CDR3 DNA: TGCGCCAGCAGCCGGCTTATTGGCACAGATACGCAGTATTTT
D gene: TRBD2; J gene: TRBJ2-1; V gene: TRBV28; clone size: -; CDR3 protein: CASTRPGLESNEQFF; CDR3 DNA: TGTGCCAGCACCCGACCGGGACTAGAGAGCAATGAGCAGTTCTTC
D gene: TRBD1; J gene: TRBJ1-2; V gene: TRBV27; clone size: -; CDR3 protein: CASSPGQGSGGYTF; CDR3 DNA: TGTGCCAGCAGCCCCGGACAGGGGAGCGGTGGCTACACCTTC
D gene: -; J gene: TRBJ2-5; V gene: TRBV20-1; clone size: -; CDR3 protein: CSGSERETQYF; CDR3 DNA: TGCAGTGGTTCGGAGAGGGAGACCCAGTACTTC
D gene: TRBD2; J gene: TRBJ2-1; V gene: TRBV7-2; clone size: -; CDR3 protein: CASRGSSGVSYNEQFF; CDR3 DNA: TGTGCCAGCAGAGGTTCTAGCGGGGTGTCCTACAATGAGCAGTTCTTC
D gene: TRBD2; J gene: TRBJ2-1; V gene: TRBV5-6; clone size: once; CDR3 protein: CASSLGRLAAEQFF; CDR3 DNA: TGTGCCAGCAGCTTGGGGCGACTAGCGGCTGAGCAGTTCTTC
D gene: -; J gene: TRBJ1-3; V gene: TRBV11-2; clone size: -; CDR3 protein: CASSLYGLGASGNTIYF; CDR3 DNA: TGTGCCAGCAGCTTATATGGGTTAGGGGCCAGTGGAAACACCATATATTTT
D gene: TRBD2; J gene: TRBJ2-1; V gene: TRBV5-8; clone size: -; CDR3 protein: CASSSRGLAPYEQFF; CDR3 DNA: TGTGCCAGCAGCTCCCGGGGACTAGCTCCCTATGAGCAGTTCTTC
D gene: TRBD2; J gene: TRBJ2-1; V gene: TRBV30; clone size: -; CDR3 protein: CAWSWGGVYNEQFF; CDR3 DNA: TGTGCCTGGAGCTGGGGAGGGGTCTACAATGAGCAGTTCTTC
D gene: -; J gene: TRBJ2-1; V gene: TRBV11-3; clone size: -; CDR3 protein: CASSLRPLSSYNEQFF; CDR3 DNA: TGTGCCAGCAGCTTACGTCCTTTGAGCTCCTACAATGAGCAGTTCTTC
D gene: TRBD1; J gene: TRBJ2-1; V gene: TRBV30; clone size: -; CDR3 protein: CAWTPVGQGRNEQFF; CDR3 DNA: TGTGCCTGGACGCCTGTGGGACAGGGTCGTAATGAGCAGTTCTTC
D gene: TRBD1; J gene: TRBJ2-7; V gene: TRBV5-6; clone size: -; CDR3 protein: CASSPGDRVSVYEQYF; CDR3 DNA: TGTGCCAGCAGCCCGGGGGACAGGGTTAGCGTCTACGAGCAGTACTTC
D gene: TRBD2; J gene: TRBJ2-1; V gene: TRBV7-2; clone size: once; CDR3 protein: CASSLGTSRVEQFF; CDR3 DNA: TGTGCCAGCAGCTTGGGGACTAGTCGTGTTGAGCAGTTCTTC
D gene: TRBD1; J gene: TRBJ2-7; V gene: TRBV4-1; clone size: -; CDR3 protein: CASSQASGTVPNEQYF; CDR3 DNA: TGCGCCAGCAGCCAAGCTTCCGGGACAGTCCCTAACGAGCAGTACTTC
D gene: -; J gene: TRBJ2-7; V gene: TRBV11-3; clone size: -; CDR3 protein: CASSLVAQGYEQYF; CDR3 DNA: TGTGCCAGCAGCTTAGTAGCCCAGGGTTACGAGCAGTACTTC
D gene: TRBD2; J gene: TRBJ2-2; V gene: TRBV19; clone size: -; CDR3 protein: CASSPRTSGSFGELFF; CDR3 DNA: TGTGCCAGTAGTCCCCGGACTAGCGGGAGCTTCGGGGAGCTGTTTTTT
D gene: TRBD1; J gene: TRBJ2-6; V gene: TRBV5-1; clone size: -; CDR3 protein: CASSRPRTGWQSGANVLTF; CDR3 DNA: TGCGCCAGCAGCCGACCCCGGACAGGGTGGCAGTCTGGGGCCAACGTCCTGACTTTC
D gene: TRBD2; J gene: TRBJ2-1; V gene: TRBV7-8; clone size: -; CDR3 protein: CASSLSPSGGYNEQFF; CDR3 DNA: TGTGCCAGCAGCTTATCCCCTAGCGGGGGCTACAATGAGCAGTTCTTC
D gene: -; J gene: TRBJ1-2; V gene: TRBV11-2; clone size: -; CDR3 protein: CASSLGLILGGPGYTF; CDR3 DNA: TGTGCCAGCAGCTTAGGTCTGATCCTCGGCGGGCCTGGCTACACCTTC
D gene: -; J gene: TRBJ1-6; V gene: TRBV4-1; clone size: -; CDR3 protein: CASSQPGLVRNSPLHF; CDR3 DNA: TGCGCCAGCAGCCAACCAGGGTTGGTCAGGAATTCACCCCTCCACTTT
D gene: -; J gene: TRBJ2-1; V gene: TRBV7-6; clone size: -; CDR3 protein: CASRPDSSTYNEQFF; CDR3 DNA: TGTGCCAGCAGGCCCGACAGCAGTACCTACAATGAGCAGTTCTTC
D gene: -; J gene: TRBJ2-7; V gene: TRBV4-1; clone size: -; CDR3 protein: CASSQDRQSKYEQYF; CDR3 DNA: TGCGCCAGCAGCCAAGATCGACAGAGCAAATACGAGCAGTACTTC
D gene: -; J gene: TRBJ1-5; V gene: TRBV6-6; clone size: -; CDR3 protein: CASSRSMRHSNQPQHF; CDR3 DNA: TGTGCCAGCAGCCGGTCCATGAGACATAGCAATCAGCCCCAGCATTTT
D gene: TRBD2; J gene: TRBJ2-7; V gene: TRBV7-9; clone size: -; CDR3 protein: CASSFWTSGYEQYF; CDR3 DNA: TGTGCCAGCAGCTTCTGGACTAGCGGATACGAGCAGTACTTC
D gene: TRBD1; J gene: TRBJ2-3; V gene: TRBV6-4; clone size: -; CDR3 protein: CASSDSGGADTQYF; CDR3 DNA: TGTGCCAGCAGTGACTCAGGGGGCGCAGATACGCAGTATTTT
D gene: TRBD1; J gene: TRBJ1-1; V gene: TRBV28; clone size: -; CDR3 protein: CATKRQGAVTEAFF; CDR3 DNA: TGTGCCACCAAGCGACAGGGGGCGGTCACTGAAGCTTTCTTT
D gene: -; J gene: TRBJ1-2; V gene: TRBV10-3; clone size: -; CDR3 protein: CAISEGPRGNYGYTF; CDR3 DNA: TGTGCCATCAGTGAGGGGCCGCGGGGGAACTATGGCTACACCTTC
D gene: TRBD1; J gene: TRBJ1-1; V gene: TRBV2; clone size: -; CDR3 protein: CASGLGTGVIEAFF; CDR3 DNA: TGTGCCAGCGGGTTGGGGACAGGGGTCATTGAAGCTTTCTTT
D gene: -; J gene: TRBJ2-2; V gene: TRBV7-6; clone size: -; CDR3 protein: CASSSYIRLSNTGELFF; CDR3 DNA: TGTGCCAGCAGCTCTTACATCCGCCTTTCGAACACCGGGGAGCTGTTTTTT
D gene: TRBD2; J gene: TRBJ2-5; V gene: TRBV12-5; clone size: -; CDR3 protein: CASGLVRTSGNGYQETQYF; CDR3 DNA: TGTGCTAGTGGTTTGGTAAGGACTAGCGGGAATGGGTACCAAGAGACCCAGTACTTC
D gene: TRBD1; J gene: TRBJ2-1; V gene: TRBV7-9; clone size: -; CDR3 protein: CASSFPGGSYNEQFF; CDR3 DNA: TGTGCCAGCAGCTTTCCAGGGGGCTCCTACAATGAGCAGTTCTTC
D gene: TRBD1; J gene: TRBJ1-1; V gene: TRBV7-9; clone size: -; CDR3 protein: CASSSRGPTEAFF; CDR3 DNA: TGTGCCAGCAGCTCCAGGGGGCCCACTGAAGCTTTCTTT
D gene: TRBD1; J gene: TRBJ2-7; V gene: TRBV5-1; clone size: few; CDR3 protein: CASSLKGQGIYEQYF; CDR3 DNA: TGCGCCAGCAGCCTCAAAGGACAGGGAATCTACGAGCAGTACTTC
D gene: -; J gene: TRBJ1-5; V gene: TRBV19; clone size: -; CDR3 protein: CASRRMGASNQPQHF; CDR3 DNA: TGTGCCAGTAGGCGAATGGGGGCTAGCAATCAGCCCCAGCATTTT
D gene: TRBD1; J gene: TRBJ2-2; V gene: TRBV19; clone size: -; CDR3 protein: CASSISRDRDMNPNTGELFF; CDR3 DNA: TGTGCCAGTAGTATCTCTCGGGACAGGGACATGAATCCGAACACCGGGGAGCTGTTTTTT
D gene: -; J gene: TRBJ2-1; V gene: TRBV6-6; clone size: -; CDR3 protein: CASSYSSRGAFF; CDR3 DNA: TGTGCCAGCAGTTACTCGAGCAGGGGTGCGTTCTTC
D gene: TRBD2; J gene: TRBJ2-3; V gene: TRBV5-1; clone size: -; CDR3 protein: CASSPPGSGETDTQYF; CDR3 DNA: TGCGCCAGCAGCCCACCCGGGAGCGGGGAAACAGATACGCAGTATTTT
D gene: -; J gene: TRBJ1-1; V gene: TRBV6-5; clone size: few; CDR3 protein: CASGLTEAFF; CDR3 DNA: TGTGCCAGCGGTCTAACTGAAGCTTTCTTT
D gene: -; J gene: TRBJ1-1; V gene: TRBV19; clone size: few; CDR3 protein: CASIQRRGVNTEAFF; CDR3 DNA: TGTGCCAGTATCCAGCGGCGGGGGGTAAACACTGAAGCTTTCTTT
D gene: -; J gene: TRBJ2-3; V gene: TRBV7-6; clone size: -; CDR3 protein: CASSPIGEVDTQYF; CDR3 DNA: TGTGCCAGCAGCCCTATCGGGGAGGTGGATACGCAGTATTTT
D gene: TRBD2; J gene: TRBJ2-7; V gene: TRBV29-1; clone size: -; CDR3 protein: CSVRASGSSYEQYF; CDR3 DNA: TGCAGCGTTCGGGCTAGCGGGAGCTCCTACGAGCAGTACTTC
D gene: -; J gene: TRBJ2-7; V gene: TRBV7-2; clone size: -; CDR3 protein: CASSLDPGNYEQYF; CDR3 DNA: TGTGCCAGCAGCTTAGATCCAGGAAACTACGAGCAGTACTTC
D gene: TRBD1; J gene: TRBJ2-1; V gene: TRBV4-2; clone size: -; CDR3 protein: CASSQDKGQGVPGNEQFF; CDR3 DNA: TGTGCCAGCAGCCAAGATAAAGGGCAGGGGGTCCCGGGGAATGAGCAGTTCTTC
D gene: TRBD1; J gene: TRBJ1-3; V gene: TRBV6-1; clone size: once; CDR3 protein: CASGTGVPSGNTIYF; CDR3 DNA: TGTGCCAGCGGGACAGGTGTTCCCTCTGGAAACACCATATATTTT
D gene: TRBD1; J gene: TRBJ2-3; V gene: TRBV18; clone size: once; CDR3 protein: CASSPKKQVGQGGTDTQYF; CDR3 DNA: TGTGCCAGCTCACCAAAGAAGCAAGTTGGACAGGGTGGCACAGATACGCAGTATTTT
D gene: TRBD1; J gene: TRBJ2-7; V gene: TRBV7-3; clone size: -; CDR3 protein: CASSPGDRGSYEQYF; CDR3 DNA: TGTGCCAGCAGCCCTGGGGACAGGGGGTCCTACGAGCAGTACTTC
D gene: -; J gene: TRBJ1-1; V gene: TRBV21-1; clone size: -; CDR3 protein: CASPGQGQFMNTEAFF; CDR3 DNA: TGTGCCAGCCCGGGACAGGGGCAATTCATGAACACTGAAGCTTTCTTT
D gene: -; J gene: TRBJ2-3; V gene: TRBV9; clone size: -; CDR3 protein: CASNPGTPNF; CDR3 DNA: TGTGCCAGCAACCCCGGGACACCCAATTTT
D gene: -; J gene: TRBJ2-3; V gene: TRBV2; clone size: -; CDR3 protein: CASSETRTQYF; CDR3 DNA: TGTGCCAGCAGTGAGACACGTACGCAGTATTTT